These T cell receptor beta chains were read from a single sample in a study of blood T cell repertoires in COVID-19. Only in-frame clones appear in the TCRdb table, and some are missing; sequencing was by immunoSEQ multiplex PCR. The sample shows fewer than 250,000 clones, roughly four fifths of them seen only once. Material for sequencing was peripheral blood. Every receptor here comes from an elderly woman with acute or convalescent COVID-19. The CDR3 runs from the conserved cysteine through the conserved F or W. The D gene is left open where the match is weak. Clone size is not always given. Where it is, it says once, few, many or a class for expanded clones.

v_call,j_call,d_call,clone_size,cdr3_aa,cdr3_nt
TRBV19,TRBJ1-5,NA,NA,CASSIGLNSNQPQHF,TGTGCCAGTAGTATAGGTCTAAATAGCAATCAGCCCCAGCATTTT
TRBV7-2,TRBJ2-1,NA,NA,CASSFTWSGGNLNEQFF,TGTGCCAGCAGCTTCACCTGGTCGGGGGGCAATTTGAATGAGCAGTTCTTC
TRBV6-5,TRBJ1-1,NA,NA,CARGGQSNTEAFF,TGTGCCAGGGGGGGTCAGTCTAACACTGAAGCTTTCTTT
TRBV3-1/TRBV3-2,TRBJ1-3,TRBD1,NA,CASSLRTGSSGNTIYF,TGTGCCAGCAGCCTCCGGACAGGAAGCTCTGGAAACACCATATATTTT
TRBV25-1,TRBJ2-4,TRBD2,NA,CASSRAGGGKNIQYF,TGTGCCAGCAGCAGGGCGGGGGGAGGAAAAAACATTCAGTACTTC
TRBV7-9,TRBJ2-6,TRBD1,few,CASSTGQSGANVLTF,TGTGCCAGCAGCACGGGACAGTCTGGGGCCAACGTCCTGACTTTC
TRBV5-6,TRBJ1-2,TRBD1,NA,CASSTPTGINYGYTF,TGTGCCAGCAGCACCCCGACAGGGATTAACTATGGCTACACCTTC
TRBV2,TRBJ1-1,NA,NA,CASSAPRDREAFF,TGTGCCAGCTCCGCCCCCCGCGACAGGGAAGCTTTCTTT
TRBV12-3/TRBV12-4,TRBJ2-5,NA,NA,CASNNGKGETQYF,TGTGCCAGCAATAACGGGAAAGGAGAGACCCAGTACTTC
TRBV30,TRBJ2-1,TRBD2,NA,CAWRRAGATDEQFF,TGTGCCTGGAGAAGAGCGGGAGCTACGGATGAGCAGTTCTTC
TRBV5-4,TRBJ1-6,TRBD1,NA,CASSPPPGQNNSPLHF,TGTGCCAGCAGCCCCCCACCGGGACAGAATAATTCACCCCTCCACTTT
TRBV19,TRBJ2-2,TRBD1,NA,CATRDRAVTGELFF,TGTGCCACCCGAGACAGGGCGGTCACCGGGGAGCTGTTTTTT
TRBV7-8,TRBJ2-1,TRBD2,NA,CASSSGGSGYEQFF,TGTGCCAGCAGCTCGGGGGGTAGTGGCTATGAGCAGTTCTTC
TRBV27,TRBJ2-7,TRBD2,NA,CASSPLIKTSGSLSYEQYF,TGTGCCAGCAGTCCTCTTATAAAAACTAGCGGGAGCCTTTCTTACGAGCAGTACTTC
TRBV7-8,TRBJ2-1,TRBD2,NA,CASSRTGTKIYNEQFF,TGTGCCAGCAGCCGGACCGGGACTAAGATCTACAATGAGCAGTTCTTC
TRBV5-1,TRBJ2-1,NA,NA,CASSPDPGEFGEQFF,TGCGCCAGCAGCCCCGATCCCGGGGAATTCGGTGAGCAGTTCTTC
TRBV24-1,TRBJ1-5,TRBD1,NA,CATSGQGASNQPQHF,TGTGCCACCAGTGGGCAGGGGGCCAGCAATCAGCCCCAGCATTTT
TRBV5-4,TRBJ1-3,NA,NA,CASSPQNQGLGNTIYF,TGTGCCAGCAGCCCCCAGAATCAGGGGTTAGGAAACACCATATATTTT
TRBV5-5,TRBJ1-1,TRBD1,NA,CASSFQGDGTEAFF,TGTGCCAGCAGCTTTCAGGGGGATGGCACTGAAGCTTTCTTT
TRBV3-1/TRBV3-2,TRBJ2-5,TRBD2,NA,CASSQELAGSEETQYF,TGTGCCAGCAGCCAGGAACTAGCGGGTTCCGAAGAGACCCAGTACTTC
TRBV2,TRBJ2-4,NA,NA,CASGRVKGIQYF,TGTGCCAGCGGCCGGGTCAAGGGGATTCAGTACTTC
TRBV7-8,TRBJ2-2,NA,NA,CASSKVAGELFF,TGTGCCAGCTCCAAAGTAGCCGGGGAGCTGTTTTTT
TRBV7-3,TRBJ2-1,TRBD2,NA,CASSSGLALGPYNEQFF,TGTGCCAGCAGCTCCGGACTAGCCCTAGGCCCCTACAATGAGCAGTTCTTC
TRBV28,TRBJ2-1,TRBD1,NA,CASISSGTGNEQFF,TGTGCCAGCATCAGCTCGGGGACAGGCAATGAGCAGTTCTTC
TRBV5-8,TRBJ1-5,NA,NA,CASSLPGGNQPQHF,TGTGCCAGCAGCCTACCGGGGGGGAATCAGCCCCAGCATTTT
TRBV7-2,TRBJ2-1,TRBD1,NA,CASSAGQDNEQFF,TGTGCCAGCAGCGCGGGACAGGACAATGAGCAGTTCTTC
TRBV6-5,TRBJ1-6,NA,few,CASSSDAGYSPLHF,TGTGCCAGCAGTTCTGACGCCGGGTATTCACCCCTCCACTTT
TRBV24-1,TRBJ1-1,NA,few,CATSGKGTEAFF,TGTGCCACCAGTGGTAAGGGGACTGAAGCTTTCTTT
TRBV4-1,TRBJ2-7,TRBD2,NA,CASSQDPSGYEQYF,TGCGCCAGCAGCCAAGATCCTAGCGGCTACGAGCAGTACTTC
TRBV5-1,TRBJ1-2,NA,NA,CASSSDYGYTF,TGCGCCAGCAGCTCCGACTATGGCTACACCTTC
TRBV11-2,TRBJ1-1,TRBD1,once,CASSSLTGGAYNTEAFF,TGTGCCAGCAGCTCCCTAACAGGGGGCGCATATAACACTGAAGCTTTCTTT
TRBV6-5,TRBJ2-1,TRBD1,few,CALDRGVNEQFF,TGTGCCTTGGACAGGGGTGTCAATGAGCAGTTCTTC
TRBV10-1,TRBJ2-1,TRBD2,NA,CAGNSSGGLTFYNEQFF,TGCGCCGGGAACTCTAGCGGGGGGCTTACTTTCTACAATGAGCAGTTCTTC
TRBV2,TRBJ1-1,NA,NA,CASSEARRLNTEAFF,TGTGCCAGCAGTGAAGCCAGGCGTTTGAACACTGAAGCTTTCTTT
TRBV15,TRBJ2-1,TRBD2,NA,CATSRDPRTSSYNEQFF,TGTGCCACCAGCAGAGATCCACGGACTAGCTCCTACAATGAGCAGTTCTTC
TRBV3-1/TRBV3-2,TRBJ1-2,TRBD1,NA,CASSPRDRGDGYTF,TGTGCCAGCAGCCCCCGGGACAGGGGTGATGGCTACACCTTC
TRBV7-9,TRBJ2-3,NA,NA,CASSLVFRDTDTQYF,TGTGCCAGCAGCTTAGTTTTCAGGGACACAGATACGCAGTATTTT
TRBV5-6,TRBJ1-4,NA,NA,CASSLYPGNEKLFF,TGTGCCAGCAGCTTGTACCCGGGGAATGAAAAACTGTTTTTT
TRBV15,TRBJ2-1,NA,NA,CATSRDRDFNNEQFF,TGTGCCACCAGCAGAGACAGGGATTTCAACAATGAGCAGTTCTTC
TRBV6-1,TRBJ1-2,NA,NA,CASSEAKGNYGYTF,TGTGCCAGCAGTGAAGCCAAGGGGAACTATGGCTACACCTTC
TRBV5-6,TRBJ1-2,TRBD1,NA,CASSLGRGSHGYTF,TGTGCCAGCAGCTTAGGCAGGGGGAGTCACGGCTACACCTTC
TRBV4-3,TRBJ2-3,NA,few,CASSQDGRGWGDTQYF,TGCGCCAGCAGCCAAGATGGCCGGGGTTGGGGAGATACGCAGTATTTT
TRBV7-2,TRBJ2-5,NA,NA,CASSFQGPGPGGTQYF,TGTGCCAGCAGCTTTCAAGGCCCCGGACCCGGGGGGACCCAGTACTTC
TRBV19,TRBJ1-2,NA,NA,CASSIGGNYGYTF,TGTGCCAGTAGTATTGGAGGGAACTATGGCTACACCTTC
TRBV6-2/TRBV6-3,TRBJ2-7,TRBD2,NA,CASSLSRTSGTYEQYF,TGTGCCAGCAGCCTTTCAAGGACTAGCGGAACCTACGAGCAGTACTTC
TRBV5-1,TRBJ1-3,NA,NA,CASSPGRGPEYF,TGCGCCAGCAGCCCAGGGAGGGGTCCCGAATATTTT
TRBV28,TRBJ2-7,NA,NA,CASERDSSYEQYF,TGTGCCAGCGAACGGGACTCCTCCTACGAGCAGTACTTC
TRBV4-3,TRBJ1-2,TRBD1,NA,CASSQDARGSNYGYTF,TGCGCCAGCAGCCAAGATGCCAGGGGGTCTAACTATGGCTACACCTTC
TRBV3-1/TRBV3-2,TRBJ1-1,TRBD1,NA,CASSQSAGGNTEAFF,TGTGCCAGCAGCCAATCGGCAGGGGGGAACACTGAAGCTTTCTTT
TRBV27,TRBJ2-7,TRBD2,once,CASSLRASGTYEQYF,TGTGCCAGCAGTTTAAGAGCTAGCGGTACCTACGAGCAGTACTTC
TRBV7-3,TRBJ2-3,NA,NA,CASSFEGGTQYF,TGTGCCAGCAGCTTTGAGGGCGGTACGCAGTATTTT
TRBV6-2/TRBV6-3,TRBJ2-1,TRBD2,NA,CASSYSIISGGYNEQFF,TGTGCCAGCAGTTACAGTATAATTAGCGGGGGATACAATGAGCAGTTCTTC
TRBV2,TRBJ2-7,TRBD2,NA,CASSEEASGITEQYF,TGTGCCAGCAGTGAAGAGGCTAGCGGGATAACCGAGCAGTACTTC
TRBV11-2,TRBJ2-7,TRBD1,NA,CASSLDLRTGRGYF,TGTGCCAGCAGCTTAGATCTCCGGACAGGTCGGGGGTACTTC
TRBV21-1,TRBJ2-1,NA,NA,CASPEGKNVAGGFAGEEFF,TGTGCCAGTCCGGAAGGGAAGAACGTAGCGGGAGGTTTCGCCGGGGAGGAGTTCTTC
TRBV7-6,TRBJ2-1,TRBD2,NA,CASSTLAGAIYEQFF,TGTGCCAGCAGCACACTAGCGGGAGCTATATATGAGCAGTTCTTC
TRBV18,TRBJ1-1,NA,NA,CASHLGGRTTEAFF,TGTGCCAGCCACCTAGGGGGACGAACAACTGAAGCTTTCTTT
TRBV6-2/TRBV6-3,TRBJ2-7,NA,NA,CASSYSLGAGVEQYF,TGTGCCAGCAGTTACTCTCTTGGGGCAGGGGTCGAGCAGTACTTC